Listed here is a single T cell receptor (beta chain). Lacking the conserved final phenylalanine or tryptophan, this CDR3 likely reflects a read error. Axillary draining lymph nodes of breast cancer patients supplied the node samples. This entry belongs to a study of breast tumors, draining lymph nodes, adjacent tissues. TCRdb redid the calling of the multiplex PCR reads with MiXCR, one entry per CDR3 protein. Here the sample spans around 140,000 distinct CDR3 sequences, roughly 33% being singletons. This CDR3 region has 10 residues. Germline V gene lookup returns CDR1 DFQATT and CDR2 SNEGSKA (reference sequence). Trimming cost V 4 bases and J 6 bases, with 7 bases left between them.

The sequence derives from a female donor with breast cancer. Some clones in this sample may be carry-over from other donors' samples. This chain connects TRBV20-1 to TRBJ2-7; D call uncertain. What was sequenced was axillary lymph node tissue. Here the CDR3 DNA reads TGCAGTGCTAACAACTGCGAGCAGTACCTC. The encoded protein is CSANNCEQYL.